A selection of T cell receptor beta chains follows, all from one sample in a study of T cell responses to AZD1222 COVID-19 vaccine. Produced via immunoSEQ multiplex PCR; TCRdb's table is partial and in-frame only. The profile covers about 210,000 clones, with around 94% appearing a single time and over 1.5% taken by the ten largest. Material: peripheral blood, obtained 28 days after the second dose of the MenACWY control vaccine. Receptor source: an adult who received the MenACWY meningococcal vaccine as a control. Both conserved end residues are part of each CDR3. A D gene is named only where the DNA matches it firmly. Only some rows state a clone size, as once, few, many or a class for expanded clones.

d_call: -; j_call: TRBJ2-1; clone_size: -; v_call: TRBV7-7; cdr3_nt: TGTGCTAGCAGCGCCCAACTAGTTAGTGAGCAGTTCTTC; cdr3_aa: CASSAQLVSEQFF
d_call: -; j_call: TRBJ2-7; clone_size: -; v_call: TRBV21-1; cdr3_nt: TGTGCCAGCATCTCTTCTGGGCCAGGCGGCCACTACGAGCAGTACTTC; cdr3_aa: CASISSGPGGHYEQYF
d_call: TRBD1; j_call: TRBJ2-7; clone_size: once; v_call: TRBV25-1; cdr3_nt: TGTGCCAGCAGTGGGGGGACAGTCTACGAGCAGTACTTC; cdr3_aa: CASSGGTVYEQYF
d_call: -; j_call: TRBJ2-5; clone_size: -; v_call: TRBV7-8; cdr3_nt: TGTGCCAGCAGCGCGACGGGGGAGACCCAGTACTTC; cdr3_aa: CASSATGETQYF
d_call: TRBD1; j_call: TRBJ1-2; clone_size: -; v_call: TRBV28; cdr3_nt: TGTGCCAGCAGTTTAACCCCGGGACAGGGGGCTTTAAGCTATGGCTACACCTTC; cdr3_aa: CASSLTPGQGALSYGYTF
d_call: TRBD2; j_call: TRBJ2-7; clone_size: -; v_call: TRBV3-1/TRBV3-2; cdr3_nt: TGTGCCAGCAGCCAAGATTGGGCCCGGGGGGGCAAGGTCGACGAGCAGTACTTC; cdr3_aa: CASSQDWARGGKVDEQYF
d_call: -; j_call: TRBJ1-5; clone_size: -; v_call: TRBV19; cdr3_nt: TGTGCCAGTAGTCTCCGGACAGGCAATCAGCCCCAGCATTTT; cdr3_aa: CASSLRTGNQPQHF
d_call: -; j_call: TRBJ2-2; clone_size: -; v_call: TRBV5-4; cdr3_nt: TGTGCCAGCAGCTCCCCGGGCGGCACCGGGGAGCTGTTTTTT; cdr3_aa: CASSSPGGTGELFF
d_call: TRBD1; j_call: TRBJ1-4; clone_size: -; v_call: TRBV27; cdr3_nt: TGTGCCAGCAGTTCAGGGGGGGCAACTAATGAAAAACTGTTTTTT; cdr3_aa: CASSSGGATNEKLFF
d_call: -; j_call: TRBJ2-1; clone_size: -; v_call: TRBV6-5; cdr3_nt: TGTGCCAGCAGCTGGACTGGTCACAATGAGCAGTTCTTC; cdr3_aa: CASSWTGHNEQFF
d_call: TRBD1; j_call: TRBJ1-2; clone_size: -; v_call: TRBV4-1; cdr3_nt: TGCGCCAGCAGCCAAGGGTCGACAGGGCACTATGGCTACACCTTC; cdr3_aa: CASSQGSTGHYGYTF
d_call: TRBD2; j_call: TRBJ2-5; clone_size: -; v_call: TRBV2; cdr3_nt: TGTGCCAGCAGGAGGACTAGCGGGCGAGAGACCCAGTACTTC; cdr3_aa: CASRRTSGRETQYF
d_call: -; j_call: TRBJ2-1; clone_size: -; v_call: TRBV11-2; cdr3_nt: TGTGCCAGCAGCCCAACAGGGTTCCTCAATGATGAGCAGTTCTTC; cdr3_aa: CASSPTGFLNDEQFF
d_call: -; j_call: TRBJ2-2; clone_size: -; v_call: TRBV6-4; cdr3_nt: TGTGCCAGCAGTGTAGGGACCGGCGGGGAGCTGTTTTTT; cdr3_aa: CASSVGTGGELFF
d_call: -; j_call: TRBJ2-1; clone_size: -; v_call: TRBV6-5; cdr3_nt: TGTGCCAGCAATCTGGACTCCGAGCAGTTCTTC; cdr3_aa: CASNLDSEQFF
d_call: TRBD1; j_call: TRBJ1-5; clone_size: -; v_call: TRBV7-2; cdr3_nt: TGTGCCAGCAGCTTAGAAGGGACAGGGATCAATCAGCCCCAGCATTTT; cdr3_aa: CASSLEGTGINQPQHF
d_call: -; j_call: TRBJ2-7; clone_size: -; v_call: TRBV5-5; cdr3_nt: TGTGCCAGCAGTTCCTCCATTTCGCCCTCCTACGAGCAGTACTTC; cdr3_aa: CASSSSISPSYEQYF
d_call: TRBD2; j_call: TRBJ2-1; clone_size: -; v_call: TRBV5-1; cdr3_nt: TGCGCCAGCCGAGGGACTACCAACAATGAGCAGTTCTTC; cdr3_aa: CASRGTTNNEQFF
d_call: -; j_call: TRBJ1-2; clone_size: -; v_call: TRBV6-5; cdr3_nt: TGTGCCAGCAGTTACTCGATCAGACCCAACTATGGCTACACCTTC; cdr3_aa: CASSYSIRPNYGYTF
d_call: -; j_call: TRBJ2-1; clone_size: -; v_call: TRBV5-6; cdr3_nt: TGTGCCAGCAGCGGACTTCTGGTGAATGAGCAGTTCTTC; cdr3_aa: CASSGLLVNEQFF
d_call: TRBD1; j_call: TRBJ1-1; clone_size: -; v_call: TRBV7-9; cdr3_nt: TGTGCCAGCAGGGACAGGTACACTGAAGCTTTCTTT; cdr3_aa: CASRDRYTEAFF
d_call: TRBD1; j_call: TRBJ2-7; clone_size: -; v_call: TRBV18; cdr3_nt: TGTGCCAGCTCACCACCGGGACAGGGGATTTACGAGCAGTACTTC; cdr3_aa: CASSPPGQGIYEQYF
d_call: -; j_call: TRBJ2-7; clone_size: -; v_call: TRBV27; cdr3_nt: TGTGCCAGCAGTTTATTGGGGCGTAGCTCCTACGAGCAGTACTTC; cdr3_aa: CASSLLGRSSYEQYF
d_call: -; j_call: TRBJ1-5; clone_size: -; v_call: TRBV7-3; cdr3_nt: TGTGCCAGCAGCCTAAATTGGGAGGGGTATAGCAATCAGCCCCAGCATTTT; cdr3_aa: CASSLNWEGYSNQPQHF
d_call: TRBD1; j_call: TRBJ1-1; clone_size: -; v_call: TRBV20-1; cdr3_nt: TGCAGCGGGACAGTTAACACTGAAGCTTTCTTT; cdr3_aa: CSGTVNTEAFF
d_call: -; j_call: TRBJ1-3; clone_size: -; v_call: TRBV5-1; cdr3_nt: TGCGCCAGCAGCTTGGTCCCGGTTACCTCTGGAAACACCATATATTTT; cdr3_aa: CASSLVPVTSGNTIYF
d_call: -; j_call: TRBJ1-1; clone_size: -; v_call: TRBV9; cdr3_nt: TGTGCCAGCAGCTCTGCGGGACGGATGAACACTGAAGCTTTCTTT; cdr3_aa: CASSSAGRMNTEAFF
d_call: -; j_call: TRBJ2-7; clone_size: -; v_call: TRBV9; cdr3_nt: TGTGCCAGCAGCGTAGACGGCAGGGTCTACGAGCAGTACTTC; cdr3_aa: CASSVDGRVYEQYF
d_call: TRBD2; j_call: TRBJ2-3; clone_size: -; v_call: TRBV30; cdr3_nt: TGTGCCTGGAGTGTGGCTAGCGGGAGCACAGATACGCAGTATTTT; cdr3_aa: CAWSVASGSTDTQYF
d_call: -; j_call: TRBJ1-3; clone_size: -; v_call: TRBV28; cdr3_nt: TGTGCCAGCAGTTTCGGCAGGCGGGCTGGAAACACCATATATTTT; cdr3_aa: CASSFGRRAGNTIYF
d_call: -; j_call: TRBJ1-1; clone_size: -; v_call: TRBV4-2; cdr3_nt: TGTGCCAGCAGCCCCGGGGGAACAGGGCCGACTCGTGAAGCTTTCTTT; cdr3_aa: CASSPGGTGPTREAFF
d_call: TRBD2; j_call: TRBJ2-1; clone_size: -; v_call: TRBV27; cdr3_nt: TGTGCCAGCAGCCTACTACGGGGGGGCTACAATGAGCAGTTCTTC; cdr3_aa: CASSLLRGGYNEQFF
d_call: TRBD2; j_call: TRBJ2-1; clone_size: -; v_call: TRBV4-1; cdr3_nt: TGCGCCAGCAGCGGTGAGCGGGGGGGCCGAAGCTCCTACAATGAGCAGTTCTTC; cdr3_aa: CASSGERGGRSSYNEQFF
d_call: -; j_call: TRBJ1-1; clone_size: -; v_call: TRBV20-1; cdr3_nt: TGCAGTGCTAGAGATCTAAGCGAAGCTTTCTTT; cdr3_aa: CSARDLSEAFF
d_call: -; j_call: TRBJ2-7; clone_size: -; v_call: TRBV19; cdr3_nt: TGTGCCAGTAGTATTGTGGGGGGATTCGCGGGACCATCAACCTACGAGCAGTACTTC; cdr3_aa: CASSIVGGFAGPSTYEQYF
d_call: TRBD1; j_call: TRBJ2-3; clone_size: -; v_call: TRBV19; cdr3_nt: TGTGCCAGTAGTATTAGACAGGGGTTGGATACGCAGTATTTT; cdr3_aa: CASSIRQGLDTQYF
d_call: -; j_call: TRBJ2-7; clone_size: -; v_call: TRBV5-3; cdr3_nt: TGTGCCAGAAGCTCCTACCCTTACCCGATTGATTACGAGCAGTACTTC; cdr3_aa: CARSSYPYPIDYEQYF
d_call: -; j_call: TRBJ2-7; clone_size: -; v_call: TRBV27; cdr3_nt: TGTGCCAGCAGTTTATATCCCCCTAGTCGCTTCGAGCAGTACTTC; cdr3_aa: CASSLYPPSRFEQYF
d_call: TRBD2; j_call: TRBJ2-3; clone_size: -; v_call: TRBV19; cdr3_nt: TGTGCCAGTAGGGGGGGGTCAGATACGCAGTATTTT; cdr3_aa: CASRGGSDTQYF
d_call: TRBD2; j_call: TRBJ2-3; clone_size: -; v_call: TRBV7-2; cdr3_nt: TGTGCCAGCAGCTTCGGCGGGAGAAGCACAGATACGCAGTATTTT; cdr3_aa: CASSFGGRSTDTQYF
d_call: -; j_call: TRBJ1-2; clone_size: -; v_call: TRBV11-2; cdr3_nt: TGTGCCAGCAGCTTAGATTTAGACGGCTACACCTTC; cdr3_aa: CASSLDLDGYTF
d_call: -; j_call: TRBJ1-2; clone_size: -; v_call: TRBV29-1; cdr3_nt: TGCAGCGTTGAACAAGACAGCTCTTACTATGGCTACACCTTC; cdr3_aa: CSVEQDSSYYGYTF
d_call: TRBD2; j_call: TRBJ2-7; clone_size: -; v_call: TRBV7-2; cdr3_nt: TGTGCCAGCAGCTTAGAGCTAGCGGGAGGACACGAGCAGTACTTC; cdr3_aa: CASSLELAGGHEQYF
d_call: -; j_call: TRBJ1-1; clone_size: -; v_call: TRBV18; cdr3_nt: TGTGCCAGCTCACCCGGTCAGGGGATGAACACTGAAGCTTTCTTT; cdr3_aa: CASSPGQGMNTEAFF
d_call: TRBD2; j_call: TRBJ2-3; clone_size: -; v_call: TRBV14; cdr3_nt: TGTGCCAGCAGCCAAGGTGAAAGCGGGAGAGATACGCAGTATTTT; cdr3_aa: CASSQGESGRDTQYF
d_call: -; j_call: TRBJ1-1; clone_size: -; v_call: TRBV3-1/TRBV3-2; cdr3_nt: TGTGCCAGCAGCCAAGACTTGGCCAGGGAAGCTTTCTTT; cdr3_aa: CASSQDLAREAFF
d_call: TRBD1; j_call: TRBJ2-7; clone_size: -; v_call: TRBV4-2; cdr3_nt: TGTGCCAGCAGCCGGGAAAGGACAGGGAGCTCCTACGAGCAGTACTTC; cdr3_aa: CASSRERTGSSYEQYF
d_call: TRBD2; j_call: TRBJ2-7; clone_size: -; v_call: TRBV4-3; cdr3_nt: TGCGCCAGCAGCTCAGTGCGGGGGACCACCTACGAGCAGTACTTC; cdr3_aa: CASSSVRGTTYEQYF
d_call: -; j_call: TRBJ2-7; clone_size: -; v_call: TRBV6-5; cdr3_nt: TGTGCCACCGCCCCGGGAGCCACAAGCTCCTACGAGCAGTACTTC; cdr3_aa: CATAPGATSSYEQYF